One T cell receptor (beta chain) is described in this entry. The germline gives CDR1 MDHEN, CDR2 SYDVKM. The CDR3 consists of 15 residues. Trimming removed 1 base from V and 6 bases from J; junction bases left unmatched: 6. The method was immunoSEQ multiplex PCR; TCRdb's version includes in-frame clones alone and lacks a portion of them. This sample has thousands of clones, with about 68% found just once. The treatment is: randomized to nivolumab then ipilimumab (arm A) or the reverse (arm B). Sorted cells were live CD3+CD8+, lacking CD19 and CD56, from PBMCs. The data are from a study of sequential checkpoint blockade in melanoma. Study-wide background: Both treatment sequences were followed by maintenance nivolumab.

This TCR was recovered from a human donor with melanoma. The V gene is TRBV28, the J gene TRBJ2-1, with 7 bases fitting TRBD2. The input for sequencing was CD8+ T cells sorted from blood (inferred from file names), taken from a patient given nivolumab and ipilimumab in sequence. The CDR3 here is CASSLLGGPINEQFF. In nucleotides, the CDR3 is TGTGCCAGCAGTTTATTGGGAGGGCCTATCAATGAGCAGTTCTTC.